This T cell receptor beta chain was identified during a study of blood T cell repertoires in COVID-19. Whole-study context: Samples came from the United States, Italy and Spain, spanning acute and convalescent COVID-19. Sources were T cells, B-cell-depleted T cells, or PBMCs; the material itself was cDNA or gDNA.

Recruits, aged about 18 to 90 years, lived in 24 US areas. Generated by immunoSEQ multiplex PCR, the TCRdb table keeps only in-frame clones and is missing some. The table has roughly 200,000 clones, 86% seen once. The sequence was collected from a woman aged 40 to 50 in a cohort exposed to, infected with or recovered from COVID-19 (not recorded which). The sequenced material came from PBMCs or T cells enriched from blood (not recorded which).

The CDR3 coding sequence is TGTGCCAGCAGTCAGACAGCGGGTTCCTACAATGAGCAGTTCTTC. This codes for CASSQTAGSYNEQFF. The V gene is TRBV6-5, the J gene TRBJ2-1, with TRBD2 as a possible D gene (6 bases). Deletions cut 5 bases from V and 1 base from J, with 12 bases between. Per the germline V gene, CDR1 is MNHEY and CDR2 is SVGAGI. The CDR3 covers 15 residues.